One and the same sample provided the 15 T cell receptor beta chains below, sequenced in a study of STAT5B mutations in CD4+ large granular lymphocyte leukemia. Using immunoSEQ multiplex PCR, the repertoire was profiled, and TCRdb retains in-frame clones only, with some absent. This table holds roughly 30,000 clones, roughly 72% found once. Material for sequencing was CD4+ T cells from blood buffy coats. Receptors were obtained from a human donor in good health.

CDR3 in DNA: TGTGCCAGTAGTATGTTACCGGGGACCTCTGGAAACACCATATATTTT. Translated, it gives CASSMLPGTSGNTIYF. The rearrangement links TRBV19 to TRBJ1-3; D might be TRBD1 (5 bases). CDR1 and CDR2 from the germline V gene are LNHDA and SQIVND (reference sequence). The CDR3 has 16 residues. V was trimmed by 3 bases and J by 0 bases, leaving 12 bases between them.

The J gene is TRBJ2-3, the V gene TRBV5-1, with 9 bases that match TRBD1. This CDR3 comprises 16 residues. Trimming at V came to 0 bases and at J to 6 bases, leaving 8 bases not matched to a gene. Germline loops: CDR1 SGHRS, CDR2 YFSETQ. As DNA, the CDR3 is TGCGCCAGCAGCTTGGGGGACAGGGTAGGATTGGATACGCAGTATTTT. This sequence encodes CASSLGDRVGLDTQYF.

This chain links TRBV5-1 with TRBJ2-3; maybe TRBD2 (6 bases). Germline V gene data show CDR1 as SGHRS and CDR2 as YFSETQ. V was clipped by 0 bases and J by 5 bases, with 7 bases between them. The CDR3 sequence is 13 residues long. CDR3 DNA sequence: TGCGCCAGCAGCTTGGGTAGCGGAGATACGCAGTATTTT. Encoded protein: CASSLGSGDTQYF.

This rearrangement joins TRBV6-5 to TRBJ1-1; D uncertain. With 7 bases removed from V and 11 bases from J, the gap between germline ends came to 11 bases. This CDR3 has 10 residues. Germline-derived CDR1 and CDR2 are MNHEY and SVGAGI. This CDR3 reads CASIGLGAFF. In DNA form, the CDR3 reads TGTGCCAGCATTGGCCTCGGGGCTTTCTTT.

This clone has a handful of counts. V usage is TRBV2 and J usage is TRBJ2-7; unclear D gene. This CDR3 has 14 residues. V dropped 2 bases and J dropped 6 bases, with 14 bases sitting between them. The germline CDR1 and CDR2 sequences are SNHLY and FYNNEI. The CDR3 region has the DNA TGTGCCAGCAGTGAAACAAGGTCTGGTCTCGAGCAGTACTTC. This gives the protein CASSETRSGLEQYF.

This clone showed up just once. V is TRBV19 and J is TRBJ2-7; D gene unclear. Germline lookup yields CDR1 LNHDA and CDR2 SQIVND (reference sequence). The CDR3 totals 15 residues. V was trimmed by 4 bases and J by 4 bases, leaving 17 bases between them. CDR3 region: CASSTQDVGPYEQYF. CDR3 sequence (DNA): TGTGCCAGTAGTACTCAGGACGTAGGGCCTTACGAGCAGTACTTC.

This clone occurred once. The chain uses TRBV5-1 and TRBJ1-5; D not resolved. The CDR3 covers 14 residues. Trimming took off 4 bases at V and 0 bases at J, with 8 bases between the two ends. Germline V gene sequence: CDR1 SGHRS, CDR2 YFSETQ. In DNA, the CDR3 is TGCGCCAGCAGCGAGCTCCCTAGCAATCAGCCCCAGCATTTT. Amino acids: CASSELPSNQPQHF.

This clone was detected only a few times. The chain joins TRBV19 to TRBJ1-1; D gene uncertain. This CDR3 is built from 18 residues. Germline assignment: CDR1 LNHDA and CDR2 SQIVND (reference sequence). V shed 3 bases and J shed 6 bases, with 26 bases lying between them. The DNA for the CDR3 is TGTGCCAGTAGTATTCTCTCCTCGTGGGAGGGAGTTATCGCTGAAGCTTTCTTT. Translated, it gives CASSILSSWEGVIAEAFF.

The CDR3: CASKRTSTDTQYF. CDR3 coding DNA: TGCGCCAGCAAGCGTACATCCACAGATACGCAGTATTTT. V usage is TRBV5-1 and J usage is TRBJ2-3, with D unresolved. Germline assignment: CDR1 SGHRS and CDR2 YFSETQ. The CDR3 has 13 amino acids. Trimming pared 6 bases from V and 2 bases from J, leaving 10 bases between.

This clone occurred once. V is TRBV6-5 and J is TRBJ1-2; possibly TRBD1 for D (5 bases). Germline V gene lookup returns CDR1 MNHEY and CDR2 SVGAGI. This CDR3 is built from 14 residues. Trimming shortened V by 2 bases and J by 4 bases, and 11 bases separated the two germline ends. This chain's CDR3 is CASSYRQIPYGYTF. The CDR3 nucleotides are TGTGCCAGCAGTTACAGACAGATTCCCTATGGCTACACCTTC.

This clone is categorized as medium-sized. The chain couples TRBV2 to TRBJ1-5; no reliable D call. This CDR3 spans 13 amino acids. Trimming cost V 6 bases and J 1 base, with 7 bases left between them. Germline CDR1 reads SNHLY; CDR2 reads FYNNEI. CDR3: CASRLFSNQPQHF. DNA for the CDR3: TGTGCCAGCAGGTTGTTCAGCAATCAGCCCCAGCATTTT.

CDR3 protein: CASSQQQGGEQYF. For the CDR3, the DNA is TGCGCCAGCAGCCAACAACAGGGGGGCGAGCAGTACTTC. The chain uses TRBV4-3 and TRBJ2-7; 8 bases line up with TRBD1. The CDR3 is 13 amino acids. V shed 2 bases and J 6 bases; nucleotides not matched to a gene: 3. Germline V lookup: CDR1 LGHNA, CDR2 YSLEER.

This clone was seen once. The chain combines TRBV4-2 with TRBJ1-2; 8 bases agree with TRBD1. V shed 1 base, J shed 7 bases, and the junction held 8 bases outside the gene matches. The germline CDR1 and CDR2 sequences are LGHNA and YNFKEQ. The CDR3 totals 15 residues. DNA for the CDR3: TGTGCCAGCAGCCAAGTATTCCGGACAGGGATTGGCTACACCTTC. Residues: CASSQVFRTGIGYTF.

This clone was seen a few times. This chain links TRBV5-1 with TRBJ2-1, with D perhaps matching TRBD1 (5 bases). The CDR3 runs 15 residues. Trimming cost V 4 bases and J 6 bases, with 17 bases left between them. Germline-derived CDR1 and CDR2 are SGHRS and YFSETQ. The CDR3: CASSTRVRHTNEQFF. The DNA of the CDR3 is TGCGCCAGCAGCACCAGGGTGCGTCATACCAATGAGCAGTTCTTC.

This clone has more than one count but fewer than ten. CDR3 coding DNA: TGTGCCAGCAGCCAAGCAGTGGAGCAGTTCTTC. Residues: CASSQAVEQFF. The chain recombines TRBV14 with TRBJ2-1, with unresolved D. The CDR3 contains 11 residues. CDR1 is SGHDN, CDR2 FVKESK, per germline. Trimming removed 1 base at V and 10 bases at J, with 5 bases between.